This T cell receptor beta chain was captured in a study of Graves' ophthalmopathy and Graves' hyperthyroidism. General observations from the study: With around 69% sensitivity and 72.22% specificity, the model predicted ophthalmopathy progression.

With a duration under 3 months, ophthalmopathy in the donors showed moderate-to-severe activity, CAS ≥3 and NOSPECS ≥4. This clonotype was found many times. What it binds is unknown. Amplified material comprised TCR beta CDR3 regions derived from RNA transcripts. First-round RT-PCR relied on HTBI primers, and a second-round multiplex PCR came next. MiXCR, run by TCRdb on the multiplex PCR reads, gives a single entry per CDR3 protein. The sample has hundreds of thousands of distinct CDR3 sequences, about two fifths seen once; the top ten hold 3.3%. V gave up 5 bases and J gave up 7 bases, with 15 bases separating them. The germline V gene has CDR1 DFQATT and CDR2 SNEGSKA (reference sequence). This CDR3 region has 12 residues.

The sample consisted of peripheral blood. This sequence was found in an adult man with Graves' ophthalmopathy. V gene TRBV20-1 combines with J gene TRBJ2-7; D not resolved. DNA for the CDR3: TGCAGTGCTCCCCGAGGCTTCGGAGAGCAGTACTTC. This codes for CSAPRGFGEQYF.